This TCR beta chain was identified in a study of T cells in Graves' hyperthyroidism and ophthalmopathy. The study's findings and limits: Blood shared most expanded thyroid clonotypes above 0.001.

Turning to this clonotype: What it binds is not known.

Stable Graves' hyperthyroidism meant no ophthalmopathy progression within 18 months. It was uncontrolled infection, other autoimmune disease, pregnancy or lactation that excluded patients. V shed 3 bases and J shed 7 bases, with 16 bases lying between them. CDR3 length equals 13 residues. Germline V lookup: CDR1 DFQATT, CDR2 SNEGSKA (reference sequence). The source material, RNA transcripts, was used to amplify TCR beta CDR3 regions. HTBI primers drove first-round RT-PCR of the TCR CDR3. TCRdb ran MiXCR on the multiplex PCR reads and lists one entry per CDR3 protein. The data hold approximately 200,000 distinct CDR3 sequences, with 15% to 20% observed a single time.

The chain has TRBV20-1 and TRBJ2-7, with a weak D call TRBD2 (5 bases). The sample was blood. The receptor was isolated from a man aged 35-49 years with Graves' hyperthyroidism. CDR3 region: CSASHSGSWEQYF. DNA of the CDR3: TGCAGTGCTAGCCATTCGGGAAGCTGGGAGCAGTACTTC.